The entry below gives a single T cell receptor (beta chain) sequence along with its context. Its antigen is currently not known. Per-base qualities were not stored, and no clone one base away is much larger. The immunoSEQ Assay, a bias-controlled multiplex PCR, was used to amplify TCRbeta CDR3 regions from genomic DNA. As for the authors' bioinformatics: The number of nucleated cells in each sample was estimated by amplification of reference gene primers within the assay. Sequence reads were collapsed and filtered to measure the absolute abundance of every unique TCRbeta CDR3 rearrangement. For each sample, productive Simpson clonality was calculated as the square root of Simpson's diversity index across productive rearrangements. TCRdb holds this immuneACCESS table with in-frame rearrangements only. Some clones are missing; in checked studies, unresolved V genes explain under half, and the rest has no known cause. The DNA gave D and trimming, while V, J and clone size come from that table. The sample table shows over 200,000 clones, and roughly nine tenths are seen once. The ten largest clonotypes hold 9.5% to 14% of the sample.

Participants in the prospective study were aged about 18 to 90 years, lived in approximately 26 United States geographic areas, and enrolled through a virtual design. In the prospective study, cohorts were assigned on the basis of participant-reported clinical history obtained from a screening survey and a study questionnaire. Recovered participants in ImmuneRACE Cohort 3 were defined by two consecutive negative NP/OP PCR tests, clearance by a healthcare professional, or resolution of symptoms. In the prospective study, mobile phlebotomists collected whole blood, serum and a nasopharyngeal or oropharyngeal swab from each participant. Prospective study participants could optionally give additional blood draws and questionnaires over a roughly two-month period. Blood samples from the prospective study were shipped frozen or at room temperature prior to DNA extraction. This sample was taken from a study of blood T cell repertoires in COVID-19 (TCRdb year 2020). In the study overall: The collaborator samples originated in the United States, Italy and Spain and spanned the acute and convalescent phases of COVID-19. The material from the prospective study consisted of cDNA or gDNA derived from T cells, B-cell-depleted T cells, or PBMCs. Deeply sampled blood TCRbeta repertoires from subjects exposed to, actively infected with, or recovered from COVID-19 were included in the dataset. The repertoires were made available in a free public database intended to serve as a resource for research on the immune response to SARS-CoV-2. The samples were drawn from two sources: the first 160 participants of the ongoing ImmuneRACE study, and 1,254 subjects contributed by 6 global collaborators. Sample metadata almost always included a de-identified subject ID, COVID-19 status, age in years and sex. Where available, HLA class I and class II types were obtained from metadata supplied by the sample provider rather than from assay-based typing. Summary of the overall study and its limitations: The amount of clinical and demographic metadata varied by source and participant and was provided uncurated.

The specimen was PBMCs or T cells enriched from blood (not recorded which). This receptor was identified in a man between 25 and 39 years old who had recovered from COVID-19.

The DNA sequence is given as TGTGCCACCAGTACCGGCTACAATGAGCAGTTCTTC. This encodes CATSTGYNEQFF. This receptor chain uses TRBV24-1 and TRBJ2-1; the D gene is not confidently resolved. CDR1 and CDR2 are read off the germline V gene as KGHDR and SFDVKD. V is reduced by 6 bases and J by 3 bases, leaving a spacing of 5 bases between them. The CDR3 spans 12 residues, from the cysteine through the phenylalanine. Here the CDR3 DNA is all that survives: 36 bases in frame from base 1.